This is a list of T cell receptor beta chains from one sample in a study of regulatory T cells in long-lasting Graves disease. Each CDR3 protein gets one entry after TCRdb re-called the multiplex PCR reads with MiXCR. The sample yields 400,000 to 500,000 distinct CDR3 sequences, 15% seen once. These data were also reused for a study on T cells in Graves' hyperthyroidism and ophthalmopathy.

The material was peripheral blood mononuclear cells (PBMCs), obtained at new diagnosis, from a patient treated with antithyroid drugs. The receptor source for this set is a woman in her 40s with Graves disease. The CDR3 runs from the conserved cysteine through the conserved F or W. The order of the fields is CDR3 protein, CDR3 DNA, D gene, J gene, V gene, clone size. A D gene is named only where the DNA matches it firmly. Where a row states a size, it is once, few, many or the class of an expanded clone; other rows omit it.

cdr3_aa: CASSLDYFNEQFF
cdr3_nt: TGTGCCAGCAGCCTTGACTACTTCAATGAGCAGTTCTTC
d_call: .
j_call: TRBJ2-1
v_call: TRBV27
clone_size: many

cdr3_aa: CASSKGTPNQPQHF
cdr3_nt: TGTGCCAGCAGTAAGGGGACACCTAATCAGCCCCAGCATTTT
d_call: .
j_call: TRBJ1-5
v_call: TRBV6-1
clone_size: many

cdr3_aa: CASSPPDRAGQPQHF
cdr3_nt: TGTGCCAGCTCACCACCGGACAGGGCCGGCCAGCCCCAGCATTTT
d_call: TRBD1
j_call: TRBJ1-5
v_call: TRBV18
clone_size: many

cdr3_aa: CASSPRTGGYEQYF
cdr3_nt: TGTGCCAGCAGCCCCCGGACAGGAGGATACGAGCAGTACTTC
d_call: TRBD1
j_call: TRBJ2-7
v_call: TRBV7-6
clone_size: many

cdr3_aa: CASGLILRGRNQPQHF
cdr3_nt: TGTGCTAGTGGTTTGATCCTCCGGGGACGCAATCAGCCCCAGCATTTT
d_call: .
j_call: TRBJ1-5
v_call: TRBV12-5
clone_size: few

cdr3_aa: CASSIAGGGHEQFF
cdr3_nt: TGTGCCAGTAGCATAGCGGGAGGGGGGCATGAGCAGTTCTTC
d_call: TRBD2
j_call: TRBJ2-1
v_call: TRBV19
clone_size: .

cdr3_aa: CASSSRTSGSGDEQFF
cdr3_nt: TGTGCCAGCAGCTCCCGGACTAGCGGGAGTGGCGATGAGCAGTTCTTC
d_call: TRBD2
j_call: TRBJ2-1
v_call: TRBV11-3
clone_size: many

cdr3_aa: CASSAGQGVEPQHF
cdr3_nt: TGTGCCAGCTCAGCAGGACAGGGTGTGGAGCCCCAGCATTTT
d_call: TRBD1
j_call: TRBJ1-5
v_call: TRBV18
clone_size: .

cdr3_aa: CASSFGGSGGILF
cdr3_nt: TGTGCCAGCAGTTTCGGGGGTAGCGGGGGCATTTTATTC
d_call: TRBD2
j_call: TRBJ2-7
v_call: TRBV27
clone_size: few

cdr3_aa: CASSLGIETQYF
cdr3_nt: TGTGCCAGCAGCTTAGGCATAGAGACCCAGTACTTC
d_call: .
j_call: TRBJ2-5
v_call: TRBV5-8
clone_size: few

cdr3_aa: CASSQGGLGGIQYF
cdr3_nt: TGTGCCAGCAGCCAAGGGGGCCTCGGAGGGATTCAGTACTTC
d_call: .
j_call: TRBJ2-4
v_call: TRBV3-1
clone_size: few

cdr3_aa: CASSIDSLGTGYNTEAFF
cdr3_nt: TGTGCCAGTAGTATAGATTCCCTTGGGACAGGGTATAACACTGAAGCTTTCTTT
d_call: TRBD1
j_call: TRBJ1-1
v_call: TRBV19
clone_size: .

cdr3_aa: CASSLWGGLAVSTDTQYF
cdr3_nt: TGTGCCAGCAGTTTATGGGGGGGACTAGCGGTGAGCACAGATACGCAGTATTTT
d_call: TRBD2
j_call: TRBJ2-3
v_call: TRBV27
clone_size: .

cdr3_aa: CSARASWSYEQYF
cdr3_nt: TGCAGTGCTAGAGCTAGTTGGTCCTACGAGCAGTACTTC
d_call: .
j_call: TRBJ2-7
v_call: TRBV20-1
clone_size: few

cdr3_aa: CASSYQGRRSEQYF
cdr3_nt: TGTGCCAGCAGTTACCAGGGGCGACGGTCCGAGCAGTACTTC
d_call: .
j_call: TRBJ2-7
v_call: TRBV6-5
clone_size: .

cdr3_aa: CSARDHRGRTEAFF
cdr3_nt: TGCAGTGCTAGAGATCACCGGGGGCGAACTGAAGCTTTCTTT
d_call: .
j_call: TRBJ1-1
v_call: TRBV20-1
clone_size: many

cdr3_aa: CASSLQGADEQFF
cdr3_nt: TGCGCCAGCAGCCTACAGGGGGCAGATGAGCAGTTCTTC
d_call: TRBD1
j_call: TRBJ2-1
v_call: TRBV4-3
clone_size: .

cdr3_aa: CASNPFSVNNEQFF
cdr3_nt: TGTGCCAGCAACCCATTTAGCGTAAACAATGAGCAGTTCTTC
d_call: .
j_call: TRBJ2-1
v_call: TRBV2
clone_size: .